The 22 T cell receptor beta chains listed next were all sequenced from one sample in a study of blood T cell repertoires in COVID-19. TCRdb's copy holds only in-frame clones and misses some; the assay was immunoSEQ multiplex PCR. Of tens of thousands of clones detected, about nine tenths appear once; the ten largest clones hold 0.75% to 0.8%. Sequenced input: peripheral blood. All receptors derive from a woman over 75 with acute or convalescent COVID-19.

The rearrangement joins TRBV6-5 to TRBJ2-7; D call uncertain. V lost 4 bases and J 0 bases, leaving 10 bases between the germline ends. The CDR3 consists of 14 residues. Germline assignment: CDR1 MNHEY and CDR2 SVGAGI. CDR3 in DNA: TGTGCCAGCAGTTTTCGCCGGAGCTCCTACGAGCAGTACTTC. Amino acid sequence: CASSFRRSSYEQYF.

The chain combines TRBV14 with TRBJ2-7; 7 nucleotides align to TRBD1. CDR1 and CDR2 from the germline V gene are SGHDN and FVKESK. Trimming cost V 4 bases and J 7 bases; bases outside gene matches: 7. The CDR3 has 13 amino acids. The CDR3 DNA reads as TGTGCCAGCAGCCTCGGGACAGCCCGGGAGCAGTACTTC. Translation: CASSLGTAREQYF. The full variable domain, rest sourced from reference TRBV14 and TRBJ2-7, is EAGVTQFPSHSVIEKGQTVTLRCDPISGHDNLYWYRRVMGKEIKFLLHFVKESKQDESGMPNNRFLAERTGGTYSTLKVQPAELEDSGVYFCASSLGTAREQYFGPGTRLTVT.

CDR3 loop: CASSYSWRGDTQYF. CDR3 nucleotides: TGTGCCAGCAGTTACTCGTGGAGGGGAGATACGCAGTATTTT. This chain joins TRBV6-5 and TRBJ2-3; tentative D call: TRBD2 (6 bases). Germline V gives CDR1 MNHEY, CDR2 SVGAGI. CDR3 length: 14 residues. Trimming pared 0 bases from V and 5 bases from J, leaving 9 bases between.

The table lists this clone with a count of one. V and J are TRBV19 and TRBJ2-5; tentative D call: TRBD2 (6 bases). CDR3 length: 16 amino acids. Between the trimmed V and J ends, which lost 4 bases and 3 bases, there was a span of 18 bases. The V gene's germline CDR1 is LNHDA and CDR2 SQIVND (reference sequence). Written as DNA, the CDR3 is TGTGCCAGTAGTAATTTACGCGGGGATGTCAAAGAGACCCAGTACTTC. Translating gives CASSNLRGDVKETQYF.

This clone was seen only once. The chain is built from TRBV2 and TRBJ2-1; TRBD2 agrees at 13 bases. With V trimmed by 0 bases and J by 5 bases, 7 bases remained unmatched. Per germline, CDR1 SNHLY and CDR2 FYNNEI. The CDR3 spans 18 residues. Here the CDR3 reads CASSEAGLAGTPHNEQFF. In DNA form, the CDR3 reads TGTGCCAGCAGTGAAGCGGGACTAGCGGGAACCCCCCACAATGAGCAGTTCTTC.

The CDR3: CASSRGGLNSPLHF. CDR3 bases: TGTGCCAGCAGTCGGGGGGGGTTAAATTCACCCCTCCACTTT. This sequence joins TRBV6-5 and TRBJ1-6; possibly TRBD1 for D (5 bases). This CDR3 spans 14 amino acids. Germline CDR1 is MNHEY and CDR2 is SVGAGI. Trimming removed 5 bases at V and 7 bases at J, with 12 bases between.

This sequence joins TRBV19 and TRBJ1-2; the match to TRBD1 covers 7 bases. This CDR3 has 14 residues. In germline, CDR1 is LNHDA, CDR2 SQIVND (reference sequence). After removal of 5 bases from V and 5 bases from J, the junction contained 8 bases not matched to a gene. Here the CDR3 reads CASSQDRTSYGYTF. The CDR3 DNA is TGTGCCAGTAGTCAGGACAGGACTTCGTATGGCTACACCTTC.

The chain carries TRBV4-3 and TRBJ2-7; TRBD1 matches at 9 bases. The V gene's germline CDR1 is LGHNA and CDR2 YSLEER. Losses at the gene ends were 1 base for V and 3 bases for J; bases not matched to a gene: 4. There are 15 residues in the CDR3. CDR3 sequence reads: CASSQGAGQGYEQYF. The CDR3 coding sequence is TGCGCCAGCAGCCAAGGGGCGGGACAGGGCTACGAGCAGTACTTC.

The V and J genes are TRBV5-1 and TRBJ2-7, with a weak D call TRBD1 (5 bases). Trimming stripped 0 bases from V and 2 bases from J, with 18 bases between. This CDR3 spans 17 amino acids. Germline values: CDR1 SGHRS, CDR2 YFSETQ. The CDR3 reads CASSLVIGDTITYEQYF. Here the CDR3 DNA reads TGCGCCAGCAGCTTGGTGATAGGGGATACTATTACCTACGAGCAGTACTTC. The whole variable domain, filled in from reference TRBV5-1 and TRBJ2-7, reads KAGVTQTPRYLIKTRGQQVTLSCSPISGHRSVSWYQQTPGQGLQFLFEYFSETQRNKGNFPGRFSGRQFSNSRSEMNVSTLELGDSALYLCASSLVIGDTITYEQYFGPGTRLTVT.

The V call is TRBV3-1 (or the pseudogene TRBV3-2), the J call TRBJ2-4; no definite D call. Looked up from germline, CDR1 is LGHDT and CDR2 is YNNKEL (reference sequence). V gave up 2 bases and J gave up 15 bases, with 14 bases separating them. The CDR3 covers 12 residues. For the CDR3, the DNA is TGTGCCAGCAGCCAATTGACAAGTGCCGTGTACTTC. It codes for CASSQLTSAVYF.

This clone is medium-sized in the sample. The rearrangement joins TRBV29-1 to TRBJ1-1; D is undetermined. Trimming removed 3 bases from V and 2 bases from J, with 13 bases in between. The CDR3 is 14 amino acids. CDR1 and CDR2 (germline): SQVTM, ANQGSEA. The DNA for the CDR3 is TGCAGCGTTGATTTTACAGATCTAAACACTGAAGCTTTCTTT. Protein: CSVDFTDLNTEAFF.

The chain links TRBV19 to TRBJ1-2, with D perhaps TRBD1 (5 bases). Looked up from germline, CDR1 is LNHDA and CDR2 is SQIVND (reference sequence). This CDR3 is built from 14 residues. Trimming shortened V by 7 bases and J by 7 bases, and 19 bases separated the two germline ends. CDR3 in DNA: TGTGCCAGTACCCGTTTTTTCCAGGGTCTTGGCTACACCTTC. Its translation is CASTRFFQGLGYTF.

This chain uses TRBV3-1 (or the pseudogene TRBV3-2) with TRBJ1-1; D call uncertain. Per the germline V gene, CDR1 is LGHDT and CDR2 is YNNKEL (reference sequence). The CDR3 consists of 17 residues. V lost 0 bases and J 3 bases, leaving 17 bases between the germline ends. The CDR3 DNA reads as TGTGCCAGCAGCCAAGATTCCCGAGTTGAGGTCTACACTGAAGCTTTCTTT. Its translation is CASSQDSRVEVYTEAFF.

The J gene is TRBJ2-7, the V gene TRBV2; 10 positions agree with TRBD2. The ends lost 1 base at V and 4 bases at J; junction bases unmatched: 4. CDR1 is SNHLY, CDR2 FYNNEI, per germline. This CDR3 has 15 residues. CDR3 protein: CASSEELAGNYEQYF. For the CDR3, the DNA is TGTGCCAGCAGTGAAGAACTAGCGGGAAATTACGAGCAGTACTTC.

In its sample, this clone was seen once. The chain combines TRBV4-1 with TRBJ1-6; 8 nucleotides agree with TRBD1. The CDR3 is 15 amino acids. With V trimmed by 0 bases and J by 10 bases, 5 bases remained unmatched. Germline V lookup: CDR1 MGHRA, CDR2 YSYEKL. Here the CDR3 reads CASSQDDRGLSPLHF. Written as DNA, the CDR3 is TGCGCCAGCAGCCAAGATGACAGGGGATTGTCACCCCTCCACTTT.

The chain couples TRBV5-4 to TRBJ2-3; TRBD1 matches at 8 bases. CDR3 length: 16 amino acids. Looked up from germline, CDR1 is SGHNT and CDR2 is YYREEE (reference sequence). Germline trimming cut 2 bases from V and 4 bases from J; bases unmatched to any gene: 9. Here the CDR3 DNA reads TGTGCCAGCAGCTTACGAGACAGGGGTACCGCAGATACGCAGTATTTT. Protein product: CASSLRDRGTADTQYF. The entire variable domain, with the rest obtained from reference TRBV5-4 and TRBJ2-3, is as follows: ETGVTQSPTHLIKTRGQQVTLRCSSQSGHNTVSWYQQALGQGPQFIFQYYREEENGRGNFPPRFSGLQFPNYSSELNVNALELDDSALYLCASSLRDRGTADTQYFGPGTRLTVL.

The chain couples TRBV7-9 to TRBJ2-7; perhaps TRBD2 as D (6 bases). Between the trimmed V and J ends, which lost 3 bases and 2 bases, there was a span of 11 bases. Per germline, CDR1 SEHNR and CDR2 FQNEAQ (reference sequence). The CDR3 is made up of 14 amino acids. Written as DNA, the CDR3 is TGTGCCAGCAGCTTGCGGGACCAGGCCTACGAGCAGTACTTC. Translating gives CASSLRDQAYEQYF.

This chain joins TRBV7-6 and TRBJ2-1, with D unclear. The CDR3 is 14 residues long. From germline, CDR1 is SGHVS and CDR2 FNYEAQ. V lost 1 base and J lost 6, with 10 bases in between. The CDR3 sequence is CASSLGSVSNEQFF. CDR3 sequence (DNA): TGTGCCAGCAGCTTAGGAAGCGTAAGCAATGAGCAGTTCTTC.

V gene TRBV9 combines with J gene TRBJ2-1; D is possibly TRBD2 (5 bases). This CDR3 contains 17 residues. From germline, CDR1 is SGDLS and CDR2 YYNGEE. V lost 0 bases and J 2 bases, leaving 15 bases between the germline ends. DNA of the CDR3: TGTGCCAGCAGCGTAGTACAAAAGATGAGGGCCTACAATGAGCAGTTCTTC. Translating it yields CASSVVQKMRAYNEQFF.

The chain couples TRBV12-3 or TRBV12-4 to TRBJ2-7; D ambiguous. The CDR3 loop spans 12 amino acids. V was cut by 3 bases and J by 4 bases, with 7 bases left in between. CDR3 bases: TGTGCCAGCAGTTTCGCCAGGTACGAGCAGTACTTC. It yields the protein CASSFARYEQYF.

The chain couples TRBV10-1 to TRBJ2-7; 7 nucleotides agree with TRBD1. The CDR3 has 15 residues. J lost 6 bases, V lost 4 bases, and 12 bases had no gene match. Germline V gene data show CDR1 as WNHNN and CDR2 as SYGVQD (reference sequence). CDR3 DNA: TGCGCCAGCAGTGTACCGGGACAGACACGTTTCGAGCAGTACTTC. It translates to CASSVPGQTRFEQYF.

In DNA form, the CDR3 reads TGTGCCGCCGCAGGGAGCAATCAGCCCCAGCATTTT. Translation gives CAAAGSNQPQHF. The chain recombines TRBV10-3 with TRBJ1-5, with D possibly TRBD1 on 5 matching bases. The CDR3 is 12 residues long. V lost 11 bases and J 1 base, leaving 9 bases between the germline ends. CDR1 and CDR2 from the germline V gene are ENHRY and SYGVKD.